This is a list of T cell receptor beta chains from one sample in a study of patients and donors after allogeneic stem cell transplantation. One entry per CDR3 protein results from TCRdb running MiXCR on the RT-PCR reads. The sample yields about 960,000 distinct CDR3 sequences, 15% to 20% seen once. Sequenced sample: blood, either unsorted or a sorted T cell fraction (not recorded which). These receptors came from a human donor who was either an allogeneic HSCT recipient or a stem cell or donor lymphocyte infusion donor (not recorded which). It is not recorded whose cells these are; they may come from a transplant donor. CDR3s include the opening cysteine and the closing phenylalanine or tryptophan. The D gene is left open where the match is weak. For some rows the clone size is stated as once, few or many, or as a class when expanded; others skip it.

V	J	length	size	D	DNA	CDR3
TRBV12-3/TRBV12-4	TRBJ2-1	18	.	TRBD2	TGTGCCAGCAGTGGATCGGGTGGCGGGGGAGAGTCAAGGAATGAGCAGTTCTTC	CASSGSGGGGESRNEQFF
TRBV20-1	TRBJ1-2	12	few	.	TGCAGTGCTACGGACACCAACTATGGCTACACCTTC	CSATDTNYGYTF
TRBV14	TRBJ2-3	14	.	TRBD2	TGTGCCAGCAGATCCCTAGCGGGGGCAGATACGCAGTATTTT	CASRSLAGADTQYF
TRBV3-1	TRBJ2-1	15	few	TRBD2	TGTGCCAGCAGCCAAACCGGGACTAGGGTTAGCGAGCAGTTCTTC	CASSQTGTRVSEQFF
TRBV7-3	TRBJ2-3	13	.	.	TGTGCCAGCAGCCCGGGCCTTAAGGATACGCAGTATTTT	CASSPGLKDTQYF
TRBV7-8	TRBJ2-1	14	few	TRBD2	TGTGCCAGCCAGGGAGCGGGGGAATTGAATGAGCAGTTCTTC	CASQGAGELNEQFF
TRBV30	TRBJ2-5	15	.	.	TGTGCCTGGAGGGGATGGGGCAGGGGACGGGAGACCCAGTACTTC	CAWRGWGRGRETQYF
TRBV12-3/TRBV12-4	TRBJ1-5	15	few	TRBD1	TGTGCCAGCAGTTTAGGAGGGGGCGCGAGGCAGCCCCAGCATTTT	CASSLGGGARQPQHF
TRBV30	TRBJ1-1	8	.	.	TGTGCCTCCCGGCCCGCTTTCTTT	CASRPAFF
TRBV30	TRBJ1-4	16	.	TRBD1	TGTGCCTGGAGTGTCCGCCTTGACAGGGATAATGAAAAACTGTTTTTT	CAWSVRLDRDNEKLFF
TRBV6-5	TRBJ2-7	15	.	.	TGTGCCAGCAGTTACGTAGGCGGGAATGGCTACGAGCAGTACTTC	CASSYVGGNGYEQYF
TRBV5-1	TRBJ2-7	18	.	TRBD2	TGCGCCAGCAGCCGAGCCGGGACTAGCTTATCCCCCGCCTACGAGCAGTACTTC	CASSRAGTSLSPAYEQYF
TRBV20-1	TRBJ2-1	15	many	.	TGCAGTGCTAGCCTACTAGGGAATGCGTTGAATGAGCAGTTCTTC	CSASLLGNALNEQFF
TRBV12-3/TRBV12-4	TRBJ2-5	12	.	.	TGTGCCAGCAGTATCCCCCTAGAGACCCAGTACTTC	CASSIPLETQYF
TRBV4-1	TRBJ1-3	16	few	.	TGCGCCAGCAGCCAAGATGGAACAGGGTCGGGAAACACCATATATTTT	CASSQDGTGSGNTIYF
TRBV29-1	TRBJ2-7	14	.	.	TGCAGCGTTGAAGTTTTGGGAGTTTCCTACGAGCAGTACTTC	CSVEVLGVSYEQYF
TRBV6-2/TRBV6-3	TRBJ2-6	20	.	TRBD2	TGTGCCAGCAGTTACTCGTCCCGGGCTAGCGGCCTCTCTGGGGCCAACGTCCTGACTTTC	CASSYSSRASGLSGANVLTF
TRBV10-3	TRBJ1-2	14	.	.	TGTGCCATCACCCCAGGGTCCCAGGACTTTGGCTACACCTTC	CAITPGSQDFGYTF
TRBV30	TRBJ2-7	12	.	.	TGTGCCGCCCTTAGGCGGGACTACGAGCAGTACTTC	CAALRRDYEQYF
TRBV29-1	TRBJ1-2	14	.	TRBD1	TGCAGCGTTGACGAAGGGGGCGCCGATCATGGCTACACCTTC	CSVDEGGADHGYTF
TRBV18	TRBJ2-5	13	few	.	TGTGCCAGCTCACCGGCGAGTGGGGAGACCCAGTACTTC	CASSPASGETQYF
TRBV6-5	TRBJ1-1	11	.	.	TGTGCCAGCAGTGGAGGGGGGGCGGCTTTCTTT	CASSGGGAAFF
TRBV24-1	TRBJ2-3	15	few	.	TGTGCCACCAGTGATACGGCGGAGAGCACAGATACGCAGTATTTT	CATSDTAESTDTQYF
TRBV29-1	TRBJ1-1	12	.	.	TGCAGCGCTGGCAGGGAAAGAACTGAAGCTTTCTTT	CSAGRERTEAFF
TRBV18	TRBJ1-4	13	few	.	TGTGCCAGCTCACACCCAAGGGACGGAAAGCTGTTTTTT	CASSHPRDGKLFF
TRBV27	TRBJ1-1	14	few	.	TGTGCCAGCAGTCCCCTACACCGAGGCACTGAAGCTTTCTTT	CASSPLHRGTEAFF
TRBV20-1	TRBJ2-5	13	.	.	TGCAGTGTCACCCTCGAGCAAATAGGGACCCAGTACTTC	CSVTLEQIGTQYF
TRBV6-1	TRBJ1-2	13	few	TRBD1	TGTGCCAGCGACAGGGTAGCTAACTATGGCTACACCTTC	CASDRVANYGYTF
TRBV6-1	TRBJ2-7	15	.	.	TGTGCCAGCAGCCCCGTTACAGGGTACCGCTACGAGCAGTACTTC	CASSPVTGYRYEQYF
TRBV20-1	TRBJ2-6	18	few	.	TGCAGTGCTAGAGATTCCCCGAGACAGAACTCTGGGGCCAACGTCCTGACTTTC	CSARDSPRQNSGANVLTF
TRBV5-1	TRBJ2-1	14	few	.	TGCGCCAGCAGCTTGCGACTAGGCTTCAATGAGCAGTTCTTC	CASSLRLGFNEQFF
TRBV24-1	TRBJ2-7	14	many	TRBD2	TGTGCCACCAGTCGAGCGGGAGGATCCCACGAGCAGTACTTC	CATSRAGGSHEQYF
TRBV12-3/TRBV12-4	TRBJ1-2	15	few	.	TGTGCCAGCAGTTCGCTACGGGGGGACCCCTATGGCTACACCTTC	CASSSLRGDPYGYTF
TRBV5-1	TRBJ1-2	15	few	.	TGCGCCAGCAGCGGGGACACGGATCGTAGCTATGGCTACACCTTC	CASSGDTDRSYGYTF
TRBV6-1	TRBJ2-3	17	few	TRBD2	TGTGCCAGCAGTGAATTCTTTGGAGCGGGAGGTTGGTATACGCAGTATTTT	CASSEFFGAGGWYTQYF
TRBV20-1	TRBJ1-1	12	.	.	TGCAGTGCTAGAGATAGAGGTTCGTCGGCTTTCTTT	CSARDRGSSAFF
TRBV7-8	TRBJ2-3	17	.	TRBD2	TGTGCCAGCAGCCGAAGGTCCGGGGGGGCCCCCACAGATACGCAGTATTTT	CASSRRSGGAPTDTQYF
TRBV20-1	TRBJ2-7	14	few	.	TGCAGTGCTACCTTCACGAGAACCTCCGACGAGCAGTACTTC	CSATFTRTSDEQYF
TRBV12-3/TRBV12-4	TRBJ1-2	12	.	.	TGTGCCAGCACCTGGGGGTACTATAGCTACACCTTC	CASTWGYYSYTF
TRBV5-5	TRBJ2-3	15	.	.	TGTGCCAGCAGCTTCTCGACTAGAAGCACAGATACGCAGTATTTT	CASSFSTRSTDTQYF
TRBV13	TRBJ1-6	14	.	TRBD1	TGTGCCAGCAGCCCTCAGGGGGGTTTTTCACCCCTCCACTTT	CASSPQGGFSPLHF
TRBV29-1	TRBJ1-1	11	few	TRBD1	TGCAGCGTTAACAGGGGCACTGAAGCTTTCTTT	CSVNRGTEAFF